This T cell receptor (beta chain) was sequenced in a study of Ad26.COV2.S vaccination and SARS-CoV-2 variants. Background on the study: Administration of Ad26.COV2.S was intramuscular, either once or twice 56 days apart.

The treatment is: 15 to 20 received Ad26.COV2.S at low or high dose, single or two shots; about 5 received placebo; per-sample allocation not given. Collection of the samples took place on day 63 after the first injection of vaccine or placebo. The CDR3 sequence is 17 residues long. Germline-derived CDR1 and CDR2 are SGHTA and FQGNSA. V gave up 3 bases and J gave up 2 bases; unmatched junction bases: 9. The table lists this clone with a count of one. The method was immunoSEQ multiplex PCR; TCRdb's version includes in-frame clones alone and lacks a portion of them. Here the sample spans about half a million clones, 89% being singletons.

The TCR comes from a person between 18 and 60 years old who received the Ad26.COV2.S COVID-19 vaccine or a placebo. The chain recombines TRBV7-2 with TRBJ1-4; 7 bases are a match to TRBD1. This material consisted of peripheral blood, taken in a trial of Ad26.COV2.S vaccine versus placebo. CDR3 region: CASSFDRAGSTNEKLFF. Here the CDR3 DNA reads TGTGCCAGCAGCTTCGACAGGGCCGGATCGACTAATGAAAAACTGTTTTTT.